Each of the 21 T cell receptor beta chains below was sequenced from the same sample in a study of post-analysis software for immune sequencing data. cDNA libraries of TCR beta carried unique molecular identifiers. TCRdb itself ran the PCR reads through MiXCR, one entry per CDR3 protein. The repertoire holds roughly 620,000 distinct CDR3 sequences, with around 47% as singletons. These receptors lack a known antigen. Overall study results and limits: Patients carried roughly 5 TRBV segments more frequently than controls did, and TRBV5-6, TRBV5-1 and TRBV20-1 were among them.

The sequenced material came from blood. The origin of the receptors is a girl aged 5-17 years with multiple sclerosis.

In this sample, this clonotype turned up a few times. The chain combines TRBV5-1 with TRBJ2-7; 9 bases fit TRBD2. Germline lookup yields CDR1 SGHRS and CDR2 YFSETQ. The V and J ends lost 2 bases and 2 bases, in that order; junction bases with no gene match: 8. The CDR3 runs to 16 residues. The CDR3 coding sequence is TGCGCCAGCAGCTTTGAGCGGGGGGTAATCCCCTACGAGCAGTACTTC. Its protein product is CASSFERGVIPYEQYF.

This chain connects TRBV12-3 or TRBV12-4 to TRBJ1-2, with 9 nucleotides matching TRBD1. Trimming took 7 bases from V and 6 from J; bases not matched to a gene: 12. The CDR3 covers 15 residues. CDR3 bases: TGTGCCAGCACTACCCGTCGGGACAGGGCTAATGGCTACACCTTC. Translated, it gives CASTTRRDRANGYTF.

Remarks on this clonotype: This may stem from a read error, because a much larger clone lies one nucleotide away. This chain connects TRBV7-2 to TRBJ1-5, with D uncertain. CDR3 size: 12 residues. V lost 2 bases and J lost 4, with 3 bases in between. CDR1 and CDR2 (germline): SGHTA, FQGNSA. The CDR3 loop is CASSLHNQPQHF. The CDR3 DNA is TGTGCCAGCAGCTTACATAATCAGCCCCAGCATTTT.

The chain is built from TRBV7-6 and TRBJ2-3; D possibly corresponds to TRBD1 (6 bases). Germline CDR1 SGHVS, CDR2 FNYEAQ. The ends were cut back, 5 bases at V and 3 bases at J, with 18 bases in the middle. This CDR3 has 16 amino acids. The CDR3 spells CASSPLVGRGTDTQYF. The CDR3 coding sequence is TGTGCCAGCAGCCCTCTGGTCGGCAGGGGAACAGATACGCAGTATTTT. Supplemented by reference TRBV7-6 and TRBJ2-3, the full variable domain reads GAGVSQSPRYKVTKRGQDVALRCDPISGHVSLYWYRQALGQGPEFLTYFNYEAQQDKSGLPNDRFSAERPEGSISTLTIQRTEQRDSAMYRCASSPLVGRGTDTQYFGPGTRLTVL.

The chain recombines TRBV7-6 with TRBJ2-2; D is unresolved. The CDR3 is 15 residues long. Germline V gene lookup returns CDR1 SGHVS and CDR2 FNYEAQ. V was cut by 3 bases and J by 5 bases, with 13 bases left in between. CDR3: CASSLRPSGTGELFF. DNA of the CDR3: TGTGCCAGCAGCTTGAGACCCTCCGGGACCGGGGAGCTGTTTTTT.

V and J are TRBV10-3 and TRBJ2-7, with TRBD2 matching over 11 bases. CDR3 length equals 15 residues. CDR1 and CDR2 from the germline V gene are ENHRY and SYGVKD. V shed 6 bases and J 7 bases; nucleotides not matched to a gene: 11. Written as DNA, the CDR3 is TGTGCCATCAGGGCTACTAGCGGGGGCCCGTGGGAGCAGTACTTC. It encodes CAIRATSGGPWEQYF.

The rearrangement links TRBV7-9 to TRBJ2-5; 8 bases are shared with TRBD2. The CDR3 has 15 residues. The V segment lost 4 bases and the J segment 2 bases; nucleotides outside the gene matches: 6. Germline CDR1 and CDR2: SEHNR and FQNEAQ (reference sequence). CDR3 nucleotide sequence: TGTGCCAGCAGCTCCCCCGGCGGGGGGCAAGAGACCCAGTACTTC. Amino acids: CASSSPGGGQETQYF.

The V gene is TRBV12-3 or TRBV12-4, the J gene TRBJ2-1, with D perhaps matching TRBD1 (6 bases). Trimming removed 1 base from V and 15 bases from J, with 10 bases in between. The CDR3 is 11 residues long. The CDR3 is CASSLGQGPFF. The CDR3 DNA reads TGTGCCAGCAGTTTAGGTCAGGGGCCGTTCTTC.

The chain uses TRBV11-1 and TRBJ2-7, with 10 bases fitting TRBD2. This CDR3 is built from 15 residues. Germline trimming cut 5 bases from V and 8 bases from J; bases unmatched to any gene: 12. Germline V CDR1 and CDR2: SGHAT, FQDESV (reference sequence). The CDR3 nucleotides read TGTGCCAGCAGCCCAGCGGGAGGGGAAATTGGCAAGCAGTACTTC. Protein: CASSPAGGEIGKQYF.

The V and J genes are TRBV7-2 and TRBJ2-7; TRBD1 agrees at 7 bases. CDR1 SGHTA and CDR2 FQGNSA come from the germline V gene. The CDR3 is 15 amino acids. Losses at the gene ends were 5 bases for V and 2 bases for J; bases not matched to a gene: 9. In DNA form, the CDR3 reads TGTGCCAGCAGCCGGCCGGGACAGCTCACCTACGAGCAGTACTTC. Translated, it gives CASSRPGQLTYEQYF.

In the case of this clonotype: A read error may produce the germline difference seen at one junction end. The V gene is TRBV12-3 or TRBV12-4, the J gene TRBJ2-3, with 11 bases matching TRBD2. CDR3 length: 16 amino acids. CDR3 coding DNA: TGTACCAGCAGTCCCCGACTAGCGGGAAGCACAGATACGCAGTATTTT. Amino acid sequence: CTSSPRLAGSTDTQYF.

The V gene is TRBV24-1, the J gene TRBJ1-1, with 10 bases matching TRBD1. V was pared by 6 bases and J by 5 bases, with 17 bases of the junction left unmatched. The CDR3 extends over 18 amino acids. Germline CDR1 and CDR2: KGHDR and SFDVKD. CDR3 nucleotides: TGTGCCACCAGTCTTCCGAAAAGGGACAGGGGAACCGGGACTGAAGCTTTCTTT. This gives the protein CATSLPKRDRGTGTEAFF.

The J gene is TRBJ2-5, the V gene TRBV20-1; no reliable D call. The CDR3 sequence is 13 residues long. Trimming took off 0 bases at V and 1 base at J, with 6 bases between the two ends. CDR1 DFQATT and CDR2 SNEGSKA come from the germline V gene (reference sequence). The CDR3 loop is CSARDGSQETQYF. In DNA, the CDR3 is TGCAGTGCTAGAGACGGGTCCCAAGAGACCCAGTACTTC.

V usage is TRBV11-3 and J usage is TRBJ2-1; D ambiguous. The germline V and J ends were trimmed by 6 bases and 9 bases, with 21 bases remaining between them. The germline V gene has CDR1 SGHNT and CDR2 YENEEA. The CDR3 contains 15 residues. The CDR3 protein is CASSPTTTSTGEQFF. CDR3 nucleotides: TGTGCCAGCAGTCCAACTACCACATCTACCGGTGAGCAGTTCTTC.

Comment on this clonotype: With a much larger clone just one base away, this may be a read error. V usage is TRBV12-3 or TRBV12-4 and J usage is TRBJ2-7; TRBD1 matches 12 bases. This CDR3 is 13 amino acids long. The CDR3 nucleotides are TGTGCCCGCAGGGGACAGGGGGCCTTGGAGCAGTACTTC. Encoded protein: CARRGQGALEQYF.

The table lists this clonotype with a few counts. The chain recombines TRBV27 with TRBJ2-5, with TRBD2 matching over 7 bases. The J segment lost 2 bases and the V segment lost 6 bases, leaving 6 bases of the junction unmatched. Per the germline V gene, CDR1 is MNHEY and CDR2 is SMNVEV (reference sequence). The CDR3 extends over 14 amino acids. This CDR3 reads CASSLGLLQETQYF. The CDR3 nucleotides are TGTGCCAGCAGCCTGGGACTACTACAAGAGACCCAGTACTTC.

The rearrangement links TRBV18 to TRBJ2-7; TRBD2 matches 7 bases. The CDR3 contains 13 residues. The V gene's germline CDR1 is KGHSH and CDR2 LQKENI. V dropped 4 bases and J dropped 7; count of bases not matched to a gene: 7. The CDR3 loop reads CASSLPTSREQYF. As DNA, the CDR3 is TGTGCCAGCTCACTGCCGACTAGCCGGGAGCAGTACTTC.

This clonotype has only a few counts. V gene TRBV7-4 combines with J gene TRBJ2-5, with D perhaps TRBD2 (5 bases). V lost 7 bases, J lost 2 bases, and 14 bases lay in between. The CDR3 is made up of 14 amino acids. CDR1 and CDR2 from the germline V gene are SGHVT and SQSDAQ. The CDR3 DNA follows: TGTGCCAGCATCAACCCCGGGATACAAGAGACCCAGTACTTC. Its translation is CASINPGIQETQYF.

The chain uses TRBV5-4 and TRBJ1-5; D is possibly TRBD1 (5 bases). The germline CDR1 and CDR2 sequences are SGHNT and YYREEE (reference sequence). This CDR3 has 15 residues. V lost 0 bases, J lost 5 bases, and 12 bases lay in between. The CDR3 coding sequence is TGTGCCAGCAGCTTGGGTGGGGCCGGTGATCAGCCCCAGCATTTT. Protein product: CASSLGGAGDQPQHF.

In this sample, this clonotype turned up a few times. The chain has TRBV10-3 and TRBJ2-1; no definite D call. This CDR3 is built from 14 residues. V was cut by 6 bases and J by 2 bases, with 11 bases left in between. From germline, CDR1 is ENHRY and CDR2 SYGVKD. Here the CDR3 DNA reads TGTGCCATCAGAACCGGAAATACCTACAATGAGCAGTTCTTC. It encodes CAIRTGNTYNEQFF.

This chain links TRBV21-1 with TRBJ1-5; TRBD1 is the table's D call and was not checked against the DNA. TRBV21-1 represents a pseudogene. The length of the CDR3 is 14 residues. CDR3 loop: CASSLRDSHYPQHF. In DNA, the CDR3 is TGTGCCAGCAGCCTCCGGGACAGCCATTATCCCCAGCATTTT.